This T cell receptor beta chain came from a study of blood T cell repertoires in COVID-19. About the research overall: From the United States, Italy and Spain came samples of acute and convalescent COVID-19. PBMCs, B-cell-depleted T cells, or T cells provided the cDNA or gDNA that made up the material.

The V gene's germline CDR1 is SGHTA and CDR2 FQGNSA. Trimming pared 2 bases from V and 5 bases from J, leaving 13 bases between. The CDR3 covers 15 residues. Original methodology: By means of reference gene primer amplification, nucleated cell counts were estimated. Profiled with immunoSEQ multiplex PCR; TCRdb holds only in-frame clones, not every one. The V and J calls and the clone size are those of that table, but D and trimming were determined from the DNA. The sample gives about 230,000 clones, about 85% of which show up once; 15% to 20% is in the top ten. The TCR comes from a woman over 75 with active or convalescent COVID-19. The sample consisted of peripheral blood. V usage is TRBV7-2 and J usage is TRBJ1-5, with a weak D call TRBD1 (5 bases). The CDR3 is CASSLYPLGDQPQHF. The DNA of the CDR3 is TGTGCCAGCAGCTTATACCCATTAGGGGATCAGCCCCAGCATTTT.